A selection of T cell receptor beta chains follows, all from one sample in a study of T cells in tuberculosis. Clones were sequenced by immunoSEQ multiplex PCR, and TCRdb holds only the in-frame ones, with some missing. The data contain around 33,000 clones, about 91% of them seen just once; the ten biggest clones take up around 7%. Sample: PBMCs, taken at tuberculosis diagnosis. These receptors originate from an adult with tuberculosis. Some clones in this sample may be carry-over from other donors' samples. Both conserved end residues are part of each CDR3. Fields, in order: V gene, J gene, clone size, D gene, CDR3 protein, CDR3 DNA. The D gene is left open where the match is weak. Clone size is shown for a subset of rows, as once, few, many or a class of expanded clone.

>TRBV7-6|TRBJ1-1|-|-
CASRSDSSTEAFF
TGTGCCAGCAGATCCGACTCAAGCACTGAAGCTTTCTTT
>TRBV29-1|TRBJ1-2|few|-
CSVAGATGLFGYTF
TGCAGCGTTGCAGGGGCGACAGGACTCTTTGGCTACACCTTC
>TRBV30|TRBJ2-7|-|TRBD1
CAYSGGYEQYF
TGTGCCTACTCAGGGGGCTACGAGCAGTACTTC
>TRBV19|TRBJ2-7|-|TRBD2
CASTKRASGPHEQYF
TGTGCCAGTACCAAGAGGGCTAGCGGGCCTCACGAGCAGTACTTC
>TRBV7-9|TRBJ2-2|-|TRBD1
CASSFFGQGSTGELFF
TGTGCCAGCAGCTTCTTCGGACAGGGAAGCACCGGGGAGCTGTTTTTT
>TRBV5-8|TRBJ2-4|once|-
CASIHRVAKNIQYF
TGTGCCAGCATCCACAGGGTGGCCAAAAACATTCAGTACTTC
>TRBV18|TRBJ2-2|-|TRBD2
CASSPTSGGSLGGELFF
TGTGCCAGCTCACCAACTAGCGGGGGCTCTCTCGGCGGGGAGCTGTTTTTT
>TRBV27|TRBJ2-7|-|TRBD2
CASRTKRGLAVRYEQYF
TGTGCCAGCAGGACCAAAAGAGGACTAGCGGTCCGGTACGAGCAGTACTTC
>TRBV7-9|TRBJ2-7|-|TRBD2
CASSSTSGGSYEQYF
TGTGCCAGCAGCTCAACTAGCGGGGGGTCCTACGAGCAGTACTTC
>TRBV2|TRBJ2-3|-|TRBD2
CAGRRVAGGGTDTQYF
TGTGCCGGACGACGGGTCGCGGGGGGGGGCACAGATACGCAGTATTTT
>TRBV12-5|TRBJ2-2|-|-
CASGPSPGVTGELFF
TGTGCTAGTGGTCCCAGCCCAGGGGTCACCGGGGAGCTGTTTTTT
>TRBV19|TRBJ1-1|-|-
CASTTGGMNTEAFF
TGTGCCAGTACCACGGGTGGAATGAACACTGAAGCTTTCTTT
>TRBV6-1|TRBJ1-5|-|-
CASKVTGSGQPQHF
TGTGCCAGCAAGGTCACAGGGTCCGGACAGCCCCAGCATTTT
>TRBV10-3|TRBJ1-4|-|TRBD1
CAIQSGTGEKLFF
TGTGCCATCCAGTCGGGGACAGGGGAAAAACTGTTTTTT
>TRBV6-5|TRBJ2-7|-|TRBD2
CASSLGLAGWNEQYF
TGTGCCAGCAGCCTCGGACTAGCGGGATGGAACGAGCAGTACTTC
>TRBV19|TRBJ2-2|-|TRBD1
CASSQGQGAGTGELFF
TGTGCCAGTAGTCAGGGACAGGGGGCAGGCACCGGGGAGCTGTTTTTT
>TRBV6-5|TRBJ1-1|-|-
CASSYNSNTEAFF
TGTGCCAGCAGTTACAACTCGAACACTGAAGCTTTCTTT
>TRBV27|TRBJ2-7|-|-
CASSLSIATTSYEQYF
TGTGCCAGCAGTTTAAGTATCGCGACTACCTCCTACGAGCAGTACTTC
>TRBV10-2|TRBJ2-7|-|-
CASPSTAGYEQYF
TGCGCCAGTCCTAGCACTGCGGGTTACGAGCAGTACTTC
>TRBV29-1|TRBJ2-1|once|-
CSVERGLSNEQFF
TGCAGCGTTGAAAGAGGGCTTTCAAATGAGCAGTTCTTC
>TRBV28|TRBJ2-7|-|TRBD2
CASSLSGGPIRGQYF
TGTGCCAGCAGTTTATCGGGGGGACCCATACGAGGGCAGTACTTC
>TRBV4-1|TRBJ2-1|-|TRBD1
CASSRGQGALFEQFF
TGCGCCAGCAGCCGAGGACAGGGGGCATTGTTTGAGCAGTTCTTC
>TRBV10-3|TRBJ2-1|-|TRBD2
CAIKGRGLADNEQFF
TGTGCCATCAAGGGGAGGGGACTAGCAGACAATGAGCAGTTCTTC
>TRBV21-1|TRBJ2-7|-|-
CASSKVGGGADEQYF
-
>TRBV5-4|TRBJ1-3|-|-
CASSLGAAPGNTIYF
TGTGCCAGCAGCTTGGGGGCAGCCCCTGGAAACACCATATATTTT
>TRBV11-2|TRBJ1-3|once|TRBD1
CASSHRGQADSGNTIYF
TGTGCCAGCAGCCATCGGGGACAGGCCGACTCTGGAAACACCATATATTTT
>TRBV4-2|TRBJ1-2|-|TRBD1
CASSQGGTGDARNGYTF
TGTGCCAGCAGCCAAGGTGGTACAGGGGACGCTAGGAATGGCTACACCTTC